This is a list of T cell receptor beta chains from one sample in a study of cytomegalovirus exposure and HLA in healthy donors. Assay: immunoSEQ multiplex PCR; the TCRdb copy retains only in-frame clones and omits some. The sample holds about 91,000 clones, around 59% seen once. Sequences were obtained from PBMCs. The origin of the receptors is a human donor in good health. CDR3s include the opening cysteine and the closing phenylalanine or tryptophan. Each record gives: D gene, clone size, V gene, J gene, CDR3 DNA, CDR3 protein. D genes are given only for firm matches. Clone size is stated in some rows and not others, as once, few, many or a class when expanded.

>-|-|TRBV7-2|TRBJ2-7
TGTGCCAGCAGCAGGGACTCGGGGAGGAACGAGCAGTACTTC
CASSRDSGRNEQYF
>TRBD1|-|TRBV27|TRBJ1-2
TGTGCCAGCAGCCCACCCCCGGGACAGGGGACTGGTTACACCTTC
CASSPPPGQGTGYTF
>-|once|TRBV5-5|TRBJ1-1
TGTGCCAGCAGCTTGGACCACGTCGGAGGTGCAGCTTTCTTT
CASSLDHVGGAAFF
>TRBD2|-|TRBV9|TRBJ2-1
TGTGCCAGCAGCGTAGCGACACCTACTAGGGTAGCGGGGGGCTCCTACAATGAGCAGTTCTTC
CASSVATPTRVAGGSYNEQFF
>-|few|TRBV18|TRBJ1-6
TGTGCCAGCTCACCATCAGTGGATTCACCCCTCCACTTT
CASSPSVDSPLHF
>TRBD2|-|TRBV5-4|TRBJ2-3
TGTGCCAGCAGCTTGATTAGCGGGGGCACAGATACGCAGTATTTT
CASSLISGGTDTQYF
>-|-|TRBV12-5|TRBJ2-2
TGTGCTAGTGCCACCTCGTTCGGGGGTGGCACCGGGGAGCTGTTTTTT
CASATSFGGGTGELFF
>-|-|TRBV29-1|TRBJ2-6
TGCAGCGTTGCGGGGTCTGGGGCCAACGTCCTGACTTTC
CSVAGSGANVLTF
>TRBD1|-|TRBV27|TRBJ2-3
TGTGCCAGCAGCGACAGGGCCACAGATACGCAGTATTTT
CASSDRATDTQYF
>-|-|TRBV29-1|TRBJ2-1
TGCAGCACCGGACTTGGGAAGTACAATGAGCAGTTCTTC
CSTGLGKYNEQFF
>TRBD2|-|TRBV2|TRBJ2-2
TGTGCCAGCAGTGAGAGCGGGGGGACCAACACCGGGGAGCTGTTTTTT
CASSESGGTNTGELFF
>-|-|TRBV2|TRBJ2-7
TGTGCCAGCAGTGAAACTACAGGACACTACGAGCAGTACTTC
CASSETTGHYEQYF
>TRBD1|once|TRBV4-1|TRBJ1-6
TGCGCCAGCAGCCAAGAGGACAGGAGGTATTCACCCCTCCACTTT
CASSQEDRRYSPLHF
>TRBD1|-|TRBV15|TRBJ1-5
TGTGCCACCAGCCCGGACAGGGGCAATCAGCCCCAGCATTTT
CATSPDRGNQPQHF
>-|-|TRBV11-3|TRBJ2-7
TGTGCCAGCAGCCCTCGAGGGGGAACCTACGAGCAGTACTTC
CASSPRGGTYEQYF
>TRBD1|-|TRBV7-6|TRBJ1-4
TGTGCCAGCAGCTTCCGACAGGGAGAAAAACTGTTTTTT
CASSFRQGEKLFF
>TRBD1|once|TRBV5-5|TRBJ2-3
TGTGCCAGCAGCTCTGGACAGGGAGGATCAGGGGATACGCAGTATTTT
CASSSGQGGSGDTQYF
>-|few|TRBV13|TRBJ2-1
TGTGCCAGCAGCGCAGATACCGGGACACAAACGAAGTATGAGCAGTTCTTC
CASSADTGTQTKYEQFF
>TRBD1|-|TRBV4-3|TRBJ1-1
TGCGCCAGCAGCCAACCTAACAGGGGTACTGAAGCTTTCTTT
CASSQPNRGTEAFF
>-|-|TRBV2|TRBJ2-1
TGTGCCAGCAGTGAAGCGCTTCAGGCAAATTACAATGAGCAGTTCTTC
CASSEALQANYNEQFF
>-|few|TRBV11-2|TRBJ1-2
TGTGCCAGCAGCTTAACGGGGGGCTACACCTTC
CASSLTGGYTF
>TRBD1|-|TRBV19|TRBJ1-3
TGTGCCAGTAGTAGTCACAGGGGCAGCGGAAACACCATATATTTT
CASSSHRGSGNTIYF
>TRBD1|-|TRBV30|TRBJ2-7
TGTGCCTGGAGGTTGGGACAGACCTACGAGCAGTACTTC
CAWRLGQTYEQYF
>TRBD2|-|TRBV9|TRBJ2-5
TGTGCCAGCAGCCCCCGTTCGGTAGCGGGACGGGGAGAGACCCAGTACTTC
CASSPRSVAGRGETQYF
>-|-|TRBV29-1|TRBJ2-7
TGCAGCGTTGTTTCGAGGAGAACCTACGAGCAGTACTTC
CSVVSRRTYEQYF
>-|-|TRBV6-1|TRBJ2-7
TGTGCCAGCAGTGCATCGGACAGCTACGAGCAGTACTTC
CASSASDSYEQYF
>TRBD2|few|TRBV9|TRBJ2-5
TGTGCCAGCAGCGTAGAGCGGGGGGGCCGAGAGACCCAGTACTTC
CASSVERGGRETQYF
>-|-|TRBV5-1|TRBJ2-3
TGCGCCAGCAGCTTGGGAGCGAATCCAGATACGCAGTATTTT
CASSLGANPDTQYF
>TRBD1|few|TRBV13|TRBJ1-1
TGTGCCAGCAGCCCATCGGACAGGTTTAACACTGAAGCTTTCTTT
CASSPSDRFNTEAFF
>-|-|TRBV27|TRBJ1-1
TGTGCCAGCAGGGTCTCCTGGGCCTCTGAAGCTTTCTTT
CASRVSWASEAFF
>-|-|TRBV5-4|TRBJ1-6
TGTGCCAGCAGTTCTAATTTAAACGAGGATTCACCCCTCCACTTT
CASSSNLNEDSPLHF
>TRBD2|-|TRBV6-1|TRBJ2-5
TGTGCCAGCAGTGAAGGGGGACTAGCGATGGAGACCCAGTACTTC
CASSEGGLAMETQYF
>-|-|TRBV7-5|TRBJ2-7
TGTGCCAGAAGCCCGACAGTATACGAGCAGTACTTC
CARSPTVYEQYF
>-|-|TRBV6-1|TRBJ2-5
TGTGCCAGCAGCTCCGGGGAGACCCAGTACTTC
CASSSGETQYF
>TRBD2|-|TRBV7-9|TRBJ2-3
TGTGCCAGCAGCTTAGGGCGGGGGGGCCCCGCAGATACGCAGTATTTT
CASSLGRGGPADTQYF
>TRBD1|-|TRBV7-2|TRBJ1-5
TGTGCCAGCAGCTACGACAGGGATAGCAATCAGCCCCAGCATTTT
CASSYDRDSNQPQHF
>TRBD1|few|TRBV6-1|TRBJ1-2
TGTGCCAGCAGTGAAGCGGGACAGGTCTATGGCTACACCTTC
CASSEAGQVYGYTF
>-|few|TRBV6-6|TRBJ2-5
TGTGCCAGCGGACAGGGAGGGGAAGAGACCCAGTACTTC
CASGQGGEETQYF
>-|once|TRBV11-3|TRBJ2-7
TGTGCCAGCAGCTACAACGGACAGAACGAGCAGTACTTC
CASSYNGQNEQYF
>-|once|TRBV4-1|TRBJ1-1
TGCGCCAGCAGCCAAGTGCGGGGGGCTTACACTGAAGCTTTCTTT
CASSQVRGAYTEAFF
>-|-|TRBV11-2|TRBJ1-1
TGTGCCAGCAGCCCTCAAGGGGGCACTGAAGCTTTCTTT
CASSPQGGTEAFF
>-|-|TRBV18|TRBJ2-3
TGTGCCAGCTCGCCGGTCGGAGGGTCAGATACGCAGTATTTT
CASSPVGGSDTQYF
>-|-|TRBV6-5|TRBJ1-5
TGTGCCAGCAGTTACTCAATGCTCGGTCAGCCCCAGCATTTT
CASSYSMLGQPQHF
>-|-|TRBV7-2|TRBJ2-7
TGTGCCAGCAGCTTAAGGGGATACGAGCAGTACTTC
CASSLRGYEQYF